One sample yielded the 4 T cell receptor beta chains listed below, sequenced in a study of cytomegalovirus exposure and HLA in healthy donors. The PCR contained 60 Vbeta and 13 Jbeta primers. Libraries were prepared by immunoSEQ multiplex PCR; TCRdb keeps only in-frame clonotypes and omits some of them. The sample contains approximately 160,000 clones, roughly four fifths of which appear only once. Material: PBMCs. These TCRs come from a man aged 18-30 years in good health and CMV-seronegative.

The CDR3 loop is CASSSGVEDYGYTF. Here the CDR3 DNA reads TGTGCCAGCAGCTCAGGGGTTGAGGACTATGGCTACACCTTC. The V gene is TRBV13, the J gene TRBJ1-2, with D possibly TRBD1 on 6 matching bases. Germline CDR1 PRHDT, CDR2 FYEKMQ (reference sequence). Trimming cost V 4 bases and J 3 bases, with 12 bases left between them. The CDR3 totals 14 residues.

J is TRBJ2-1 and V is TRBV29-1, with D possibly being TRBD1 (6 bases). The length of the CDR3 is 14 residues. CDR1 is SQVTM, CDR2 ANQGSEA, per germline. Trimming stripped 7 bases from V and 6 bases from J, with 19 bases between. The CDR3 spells CSARTVFASNEQFF. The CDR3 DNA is TGCAGCGCCCGGACAGTTTTCGCAAGCAATGAGCAGTTCTTC.

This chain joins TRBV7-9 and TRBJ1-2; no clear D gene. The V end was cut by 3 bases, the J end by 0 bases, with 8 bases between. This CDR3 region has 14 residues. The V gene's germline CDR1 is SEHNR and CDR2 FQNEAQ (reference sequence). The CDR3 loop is CASSLTVANYGYTF. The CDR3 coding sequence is TGTGCCAGCAGCTTGACTGTAGCTAACTATGGCTACACCTTC.

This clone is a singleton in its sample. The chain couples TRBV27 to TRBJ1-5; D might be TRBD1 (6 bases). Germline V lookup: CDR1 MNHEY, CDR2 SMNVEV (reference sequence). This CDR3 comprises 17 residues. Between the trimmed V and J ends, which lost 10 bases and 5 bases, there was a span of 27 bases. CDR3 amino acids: CATASYRVGPIYQPQHF. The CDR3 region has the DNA TGTGCCACGGCATCCTACAGGGTTGGCCCTATCTATCAGCCCCAGCATTTT.